What follows describes a single T cell receptor beta chain. This clonotype was counted a few times. Its target antigen remains unknown. No base quality information exists; no much larger clone differs at one position. CDR1 and CDR2 are drawn from the germline V gene: SGHVS, FQNEAQ. At the junction V is shortened by 1 base and J by 6 bases, with 13 bases in between. The cysteine opens and the phenylalanine closes a CDR3 of 15 amino acids. The sequence is cut down to CDR3 DNA, 45 bases in frame from base 1. The library was built by means of PCR. The run used an Illumina HiSeq 2500. Molecular barcoding was employed in the preparation of TCR libraries, with unique molecular identifiers being used to normalize TCRbeta repertoire quantification. Using fastp trimming at Q25 and MiXCR clonotype assembly, TCRdb reanalyzed the public sequencing data and kept in-frame beta chains. Identical CDR3 proteins give one entry, which carries the most common genes and DNA. Present in this sample are some 70,000 distinct CDR3 sequences, approximately 7.4% of which were seen just once. The ten largest clones add up to approximately 2.4% of the sample.

This record comes from a study of T-cell reconstitution after alpha-beta-depleted transplantation in children (dated by TCRdb to 2015 to 2016). Looking at the study overall: The study quantitatively tracked T-cell immune reconstitution after TCRalphabeta/CD19-depleted allogeneic hematopoietic cell transplantation in children using TCR repertoire profiling.

The chain couples TRBV7-8 to TRBJ2-1, with no confident D gene call. The receptor was isolated from a human donor who donated a stem cell graft to a child with acute lymphoblastic leukemia. The sample here was PBMCs from the stem cell graft donor, taken from the stem cell graft. The DNA is TGTGCCAGCAGCTTAGAGGCTAGTGTGCGCAATGAGCAGTTCTTC. This yields the protein CASSLEASVRNEQFF.